Each of the 13 T cell receptor beta chains below was sequenced from the same sample in a study of blood T cells in healthy people across ages (dated by TCRdb to 2014 to 2015). The library was prepared using 5' RACE. Sequencing instrument: Illumina HiSeq 2500. A second PCR of roughly 7 to 12 cycles was run with a J-beta primer mix and a sample-barcoded 5' primer. In TCRdb, the public reads were trimmed at Q25 with fastp and aligned with MiXCR, with productive beta chains retained. Entries are consolidated by CDR3 protein sequence, retaining the most common genes and DNA. This sample comprises approximately 850,000 distinct CDR3 sequences, 40% to 50% of them detected only once. The top ten clones comprise about 19% of the sample. The sample was blood. These receptors originate from a man between 60 and 75 years old in good health.

The chain uses TRBV18 and TRBJ2-4, with a weak D call TRBD1 (6 bases). With the DNA end fitting TRBJ2-7 better, the J assignment may be wrong. Germline V gene data show CDR1 as KGHSH and CDR2 as LQKENI. This CDR3 spans 14 amino acids. CDR3 bases: TGTGCCAGCTCACCAACGGACAGCTCCTACGAGCAGTACTTC. Its translation: CASSPTDSSYEQYF.

This clonotype showed up just a few times. The chain is built from TRBV27 and TRBJ1-6; D gene uncertain. The CDR3 is 13 amino acids. Trimming took 5 bases from V and 10 from J, leaving 12 bases between them. Germline CDR1 and CDR2: MNHEY and SMNVEV (reference sequence). As DNA, the CDR3 is TGTGCCAGCAGTCCTACCCGGGGATCACCCCTCCACTTT. It encodes CASSPTRGSPLHF.

This clonotype was recorded a few times. The CDR3 DNA follows: TGCGCCAGCAGCCCGGGACTAGCGGTTGTCAATGAGCAGTTCTTC. As protein: CASSPGLAVVNEQFF. The rearrangement joins TRBV5-1 to TRBJ2-1; 11 bases map to TRBD2. Germline CDR1 reads SGHRS; CDR2 reads YFSETQ. The CDR3 contains 15 residues. The trim removed 4 bases at V and 6 bases at J, leaving 6 bases unmatched.

The chain uses TRBV7-6 and TRBJ2-2, with D possibly TRBD1 on 6 matching bases. Germline V CDR1 and CDR2: SGHVS, FNYEAQ. There are 16 residues in the CDR3. With 5 bases removed from V and 0 bases from J, the gap between germline ends came to 13 bases. CDR3 in DNA: TGTGCCAGCAGCCTTCAGACAGGCGCGAACACCGGGGAGCTGTTTTTT. Protein product: CASSLQTGANTGELFF.

This CDR3 reads CASTLGSDYGYTF. In DNA, the CDR3 is TGTGCCAGCACACTCGGCAGTGACTATGGCTACACCTTC. J is TRBJ1-2 and V is TRBV5-6, with D hard to call. V was pared by 6 bases and J by 3 bases, with 12 bases between. Germline V gene lookup returns CDR1 SGHDT and CDR2 YYEEEE. The CDR3 length is 13 residues.

The chain is built from TRBV9 and TRBJ2-3; no clear D gene. V lost 0 bases to trimming and J lost 2 bases, with 10 bases between them. CDR3 size: 15 residues. In germline, CDR1 is SGDLS, CDR2 YYNGEE. CDR3 residues: CASSVDSGFTDTQYF. The CDR3 nucleotides read TGTGCCAGCAGCGTAGATTCTGGTTTCACAGATACGCAGTATTTT.

This clonotype was seen many times. The rearrangement links TRBV5-1 to TRBJ2-7, with TRBD1 matching over 10 bases. Trimming at V came to 6 bases and at J to 0 bases, leaving 6 bases not matched to a gene. Germline V CDR1 and CDR2: SGHRS, YFSETQ. This CDR3 has 15 residues. The CDR3 reads CASTWGTGDSYEQYF. The DNA of the CDR3 is TGCGCCAGCACGTGGGGGACAGGGGACTCCTACGAGCAGTACTTC.

The J gene is TRBJ2-4, the V gene TRBV12-3 or TRBV12-4, with D possibly being TRBD2 (5 bases). V lost 7 bases to trimming and J lost 1 base, with 11 bases between them. The CDR3 loop spans 14 amino acids. For the CDR3, the DNA is TGTGCCAGCACCACCGGGGTGGCCAAAAACATTCAGTACTTC. It specifies CASTTGVAKNIQYF.

The rearrangement uses TRBV12-3 or TRBV12-4 and TRBJ2-3; D unclear. Trimming stripped 7 bases from V and 3 bases from J, with 5 bases between. The CDR3 is 11 residues long. The CDR3 spells CASIATDTQYF. The DNA for the CDR3 is TGTGCCAGCATTGCGACAGATACGCAGTATTTT.

About this clonotype: A much larger clone lies a single base off, so this may be a read error. The chain couples TRBV29-1 to TRBJ2-3; 10 bases are a match to TRBD2. The CDR3 is made up of 15 amino acids. Germline V gene data show CDR1 as SQVTM and CDR2 as ANQGSEA. This CDR3 reads CRVDGSGGNTDTQYF. The CDR3, as DNA: TGCAGGGTTGACGGTAGCGGGGGGAACACAGATACGCAGTATTTT.

V and J are TRBV6-6 and TRBJ1-1, with TRBD1 matching 12 bases. Per germline, CDR1 MNHNY and CDR2 SVGAGI (reference sequence). Germline trimming cut 6 bases from V and 4 bases from J; bases unmatched to any gene: 9. This CDR3 is built from 16 residues. CDR3 protein: CASSPGQGALGTEAFF. Written as DNA, the CDR3 is TGTGCCAGCAGCCCGGGACAGGGGGCCTTGGGCACTGAAGCTTTCTTT.

This clonotype showed up just a few times. The V gene is TRBV28, the J gene TRBJ2-1, with 7 nucleotides matching TRBD2. The CDR3 covers 16 residues. Germline CDR1 MDHEN, CDR2 SYDVKM. V was clipped by 4 bases and J by 9 bases; unmatched bases: 15. CDR3 DNA sequence: TGTGCCAGCAGTTCCAGCCGGACTAGGTTAATAGCTGAGCAGTTCTTC. Amino acids: CASSSSRTRLIAEQFF.

This clonotype was seen only a few times. CDR3 amino acids: CASRTGPANEQYF. The CDR3, as DNA: TGTGCCAGCAGGACAGGGCCCGCCAACGAGCAGTACTTC. The chain has TRBV2 and TRBJ2-7; 7 positions agree with TRBD1. CDR3 length: 13 residues. After removal of 6 bases from V and 5 bases from J, the junction contained 7 bases not matched to a gene. Germline assignment: CDR1 SNHLY and CDR2 FYNNEI.